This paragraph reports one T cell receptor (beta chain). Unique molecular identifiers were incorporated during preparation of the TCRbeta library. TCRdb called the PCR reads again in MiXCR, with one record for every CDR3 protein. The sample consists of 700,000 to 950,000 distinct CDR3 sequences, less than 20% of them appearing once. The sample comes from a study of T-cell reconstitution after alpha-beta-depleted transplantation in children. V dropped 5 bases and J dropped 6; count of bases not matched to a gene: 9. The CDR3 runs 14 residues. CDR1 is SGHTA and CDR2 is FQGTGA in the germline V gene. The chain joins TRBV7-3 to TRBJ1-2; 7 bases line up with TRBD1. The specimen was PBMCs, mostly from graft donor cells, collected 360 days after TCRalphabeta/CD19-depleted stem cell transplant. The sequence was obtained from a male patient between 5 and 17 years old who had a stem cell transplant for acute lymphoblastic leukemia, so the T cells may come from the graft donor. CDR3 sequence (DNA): TGTGCCAGCAGCCTACACAGGGGTTCCAATGGCTACACCTTC. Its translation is CASSLHRGSNGYTF.